The rows below give T cell receptor beta chains drawn from one sample of a study of neoadjuvant nivolumab and ipilimumab in lung cancer. Sequencing used immunoSEQ multiplex PCR; TCRdb keeps in-frame clones, though not all of them. The top ten clones hold around 3.7% of a sample with tens of thousands of clones, around 89% of them seen once. The source was blood, collected before neoadjuvant nivolumab, alone or with ipilimumab. The receptors come from an adult with non-small cell lung cancer. Some clones in this sample may be carry-over from other donors' samples. Both conserved end residues are part of each CDR3. The D gene is left open where the match is weak. Clone size, where shown, is once, few, many, or a class for clones that have expanded.

cdr3_nt cdr3_aa j_call d_call clone_size v_call
TGTGCCAGCAGTTCACAGGGCGCTGGGGCCAACGTCCTGACTTTC CASSSQGAGANVLTF TRBJ2-6 . . TRBV9
TGTGCCAGCAGTCAACCCACAGGGTTGGAGGACACTGAAGCTTTCTTT CASSQPTGLEDTEAFF TRBJ1-1 . . TRBV6-6
TGTGCCAGCAGTTACTCCCCTGCCCAAGAGACCCAGTACTTC CASSYSPAQETQYF TRBJ2-5 . . TRBV6-5
TGTGCCAGCAGCTTAGCAGGGGACACTGAAGCTTTCTTT CASSLAGDTEAFF TRBJ1-1 . . TRBV7-9
TGCGCCAGCAGCCTTAGCGGGACATCCTACAATGAGCAGTTCTTC CASSLSGTSYNEQFF TRBJ2-1 TRBD2 . TRBV5-1
TGTGCCAGCAGCACATCGGGGGTGAACACCGGGGAGCTGTTTTTT CASSTSGVNTGELFF TRBJ2-2 . . TRBV5-4
TGTGCCAGCAGGGCGGACAGGGGGAACACCGGGGAGCTGTTTTTT CASRADRGNTGELFF TRBJ2-2 TRBD1 once TRBV6-1
TGTGCCAGCACGATAAGGGACAGCTTCACAGATACGCAGTATTTT CASTIRDSFTDTQYF TRBJ2-3 TRBD1 once TRBV7-8
TGTGCCAGCACCAGCAAGAACACCGGGGAGCTGTTTTTT CASTSKNTGELFF TRBJ2-2 . . TRBV9
TGTGCCAGCAGCCTGACAGGGATTGGAGATACGCAGTATTTT CASSLTGIGDTQYF TRBJ2-3 TRBD1 . TRBV14
TGTGCCAGCAGAGATCAGGCCACATATGGCTACACCTTC CASRDQATYGYTF TRBJ1-2 . . TRBV5-4
TGTGCCAGCAGCTCGGGACAGCAAGTCTACGAGCAGTACTTC CASSSGQQVYEQYF TRBJ2-7 TRBD1 . TRBV5-5
TGTGCCAGCAGCTATCAGGGGAACACTGAAGCTTTCTTT CASSYQGNTEAFF TRBJ1-1 . . TRBV7-9
TGTGCCAGCAGCGGGACCGGACTAGCGATCTACAATGAGCAGTTCTTC CASSGTGLAIYNEQFF TRBJ2-1 TRBD2 . TRBV11-2
TGTGCCAGCTCATCAGGGGATGGCCCCTACGAGCAGTACTTC CASSSGDGPYEQYF TRBJ2-7 . . TRBV18
TGTGCCAGCAAAGACAGGTTCCTTGAAGCTTTCTTT CASKDRFLEAFF TRBJ1-1 . . TRBV2
TGTGCCTGGAGCCCGTCCCCGAACACTGAAGCTTTCTTT CAWSPSPNTEAFF TRBJ1-1 . . TRBV30
TGCGCCAGCAGTGATCCGGGGGCGCCTAACTATGGCTACACCTTC CASSDPGAPNYGYTF TRBJ1-2 . . TRBV10-2
TGTGCCAGCTCACCGGTGGGAGATACGCAGTATTTT CASSPVGDTQYF TRBJ2-3 . . TRBV18
TGTGCCAGCAGGGGACTGATTGGCGAGCAGTACTTC CASRGLIGEQYF TRBJ2-7 . few TRBV6-1
TGTGCCAGCAGCGGGGGGGACTCTACGGGATCCTACGAGCAGTACTTC CASSGGDSTGSYEQYF TRBJ2-7 TRBD2 . TRBV7-9
TGTGCCAGTCGGGCCTTCCAGGCGGGCGGCTACACCTTC CASRAFQAGGYTF TRBJ1-2 . . TRBV6-5
TGTGCCAGCTCATCGACAGGGGATAGCAATCAGCCCCAGCATTTT CASSSTGDSNQPQHF TRBJ1-5 TRBD1 . TRBV18